One T cell receptor beta chain is described in this entry. What it recognizes is unknown. Read coverage stops 3 residues before the CDR3 terminus; the germline J gene supplies the remainder. Sequenced by immunoSEQ multiplex PCR; TCRdb stores in-frame clones only, minus some. This sample's table reports over 30,000 clones. These data belong to a study of T cells in women clearing cervical HPV infection. Overall study context: With HLA typing for only a few women, HLA confounding remains possible. General study results and limits: TRBV6-7 abundance was lower in cases than controls (0.11% versus 0.16%). Associations may precede or follow infection; HPV-specific or memory T cells were not isolated.

The CDR3 contains 14 residues. Trimming shortened V by 1 base and J by 1 base, and 8 bases separated the two germline ends. CDR1 and CDR2 from the germline V gene are SGHRS and YFSETQ. This receptor was taken from a woman between 18 and 69 years old with a cervical HPV16 infection that either progressed to CIN3+ or cleared (not recorded which). The chain employs TRBV5-1 and TRBJ1-1; D uncertain. The sequencing sample was made of blood buffy coat. CDR3 DNA, as far as it was read: TGCGCCAGCAGCTTGTCGGCAGGGAACACTGAA. It codes for CASSLSAGNTE. The CDR3 as a whole reads CASSLSAGNTEAFF.